A single sample gave rise to the 15 T cell receptor beta chains below, sequenced in a study of blood T cell repertoires in COVID-19. TCRdb's copy holds only in-frame clones and misses some; the assay was immunoSEQ multiplex PCR. The table lists a few hundred thousand clones, 65% to 90% of them singletons. The sample was PBMCs or T cells enriched from blood (not recorded which). The origin of the receptors is a woman in her forties with acute COVID-19.

The rearrangement joins TRBV6-5 to TRBJ2-2; no reliable D call. With 6 bases removed from V and 9 bases from J, the gap between germline ends came to 8 bases. CDR1 is MNHEY, CDR2 SVGAGI, per germline. CDR3 length: 11 residues. The CDR3 here is CASRINRELFF. The CDR3 DNA reads TGTGCCAGCAGGATTAACAGGGAGCTGTTTTTT.

This sequence joins TRBV7-2 and TRBJ2-1; D gene uncertain. Per germline, CDR1 SGHTA and CDR2 FQGNSA. CDR3 length: 14 residues. Trimming left V 5 bases short and J 0 bases short, with 8 bases between. The CDR3 reads CASSQESSYNEQFF. Here the CDR3 DNA reads TGTGCCAGCAGCCAAGAGAGCTCCTACAATGAGCAGTTCTTC.

The chain has TRBV28 and TRBJ2-2; 10 nucleotides align to TRBD1. Germline CDR1 and CDR2: MDHEN and SYDVKM. V lost 6 bases, J lost 4 bases, and 5 bases stayed unmatched. The CDR3 is 15 residues long. The CDR3 region has the DNA TGTGCCAGCAGCATCTGGGACAGGGGCACCGGGGAGCTGTTTTTT. Residues: CASSIWDRGTGELFF.

The chain combines TRBV5-1 with TRBJ2-7; 12 bases match TRBD2. Per the germline V gene, CDR1 is SGHRS and CDR2 is YFSETQ. The ends lost 1 base at V and 4 bases at J; junction bases unmatched: 0. The CDR3 spans 14 residues. CDR3 nucleotide sequence: TGCGCCAGCAGCTTGACTAGCGGGGGGTACGAGCAGTACTTC. Translating it yields CASSLTSGGYEQYF. Filled out from reference TRBV5-1 and TRBJ2-7, the complete variable domain reads KAGVTQTPRYLIKTRGQQVTLSCSPISGHRSVSWYQQTPGQGLQFLFEYFSETQRNKGNFPGRFSGRQFSNSRSEMNVSTLELGDSALYLCASSLTSGGYEQYFGPGTRLTVT.

This rearrangement joins TRBV2 to TRBJ1-2, with D unresolved. Between the trimmed V and J ends, which lost 2 bases and 14 bases, there was a span of 9 bases. The CDR3 covers 10 residues. Germline CDR1 and CDR2: SNHLY and FYNNEI. The chain's CDR3 is CASSELLETF. The CDR3 DNA reads TGTGCCAGCAGTGAACTACTCGAAACCTTC.

This rearrangement joins TRBV27 to TRBJ1-6, with D unresolved. CDR1 and CDR2 from the germline V gene are MNHEY and SMNVEV (reference sequence). Trimming pared 7 bases from V and 6 bases from J, leaving 16 bases between. This CDR3 is 15 amino acids long. As DNA, the CDR3 is TGTGCCAGCATGATTTCCTGGGGAGGTAATTCACCCCTCCACTTT. It specifies CASMISWGGNSPLHF.

This sequence joins TRBV27 and TRBJ2-2; 8 nucleotides line up with TRBD1. J was trimmed by 0 bases and V by 6 bases; bases with no gene match: 6. Germline V lookup: CDR1 MNHEY, CDR2 SMNVEV (reference sequence). The CDR3 covers 16 residues. For the CDR3, the DNA is TGTGCCAGCAGAACGACAGGGGAAACGAACACCGGGGAGCTGTTTTTT. Translated: CASRTTGETNTGELFF.

The chain carries TRBV10-1 and TRBJ2-3; D unresolved. The germline V gene encodes CDR1 WNHNN and CDR2 SYGVQD (reference sequence). CDR3 length: 13 amino acids. Trimming pared 5 bases from V and 1 base from J, leaving 7 bases between. The CDR3 is CASSQVGTDTQYF. The CDR3 nucleotides are TGCGCCAGCAGTCAGGTAGGCACAGATACGCAGTATTTT.

This chain connects TRBV4-1 to TRBJ2-4; 9 bases map to TRBD1. The V segment lost 0 bases and the J segment 7 bases; nucleotides outside the gene matches: 7. The germline gives CDR1 MGHRA, CDR2 YSYEKL. The CDR3 length is 16 residues. CDR3 sequence reads: CASSQDRGQGMNIQYF. The CDR3 region has the DNA TGCGCCAGCAGCCAAGATAGAGGACAGGGGATGAACATTCAGTACTTC.

The chain employs TRBV19 and TRBJ1-6; no definite D call. This CDR3 region has 17 residues. Germline CDR1 reads LNHDA; CDR2 reads SQIVND (reference sequence). V was shortened by 0 bases and J by 0 bases, with 9 bases between the two germline ends. CDR3 region: CASSIDSGSSYNSPLHF. CDR3 sequence (DNA): TGTGCCAGTAGTATAGATAGCGGGAGCTCCTATAATTCACCCCTCCACTTT.

The chain has TRBV11-2 and TRBJ1-2; 7 positions agree with TRBD1. The V and J ends lost 2 bases and 8 bases, in that order; junction bases with no gene match: 11. In germline, CDR1 is SGHAT, CDR2 FQNNGV. This CDR3 is built from 15 residues. CDR3 in amino acids: CASSLFFQGGGGYTF. The CDR3 DNA reads as TGTGCCAGCAGCTTATTCTTCCAGGGGGGAGGCGGCTACACCTTC.

As DNA, the CDR3 is TGTGCCAGCAGCTTTTGGACTAGCGGGAGGGCCGAGCAGTACTTC. The encoded protein is CASSFWTSGRAEQYF. This chain connects TRBV5-4 to TRBJ2-7; TRBD2 matches at 15 bases. CDR1 and CDR2 (germline): SGHNT, YYREEE (reference sequence). CDR3 size: 15 residues. J gave up 6 bases and V 2 bases, and 3 bases lay outside the gene matches.

V is TRBV12-3 or TRBV12-4 and J is TRBJ1-2; D may be TRBD1 (6 bases). CDR3 length: 13 amino acids. The germline V and J ends were trimmed by 2 bases and 4 bases, with 8 bases remaining between them. CDR3 in amino acids: CASSLRGAYGYTF. CDR3 DNA sequence: TGTGCCAGCAGTTTACGGGGGGCCTATGGCTACACCTTC.

The V gene is TRBV7-2, the J gene TRBJ2-7; 8 positions match TRBD2. V was clipped by 1 base and J by 0 bases; unmatched bases: 8. This CDR3 region has 17 residues. Germline CDR1 reads SGHTA; CDR2 reads FQGNSA. The CDR3 here is CASSLGPPGLDSYEQYF. The DNA of the CDR3 is TGTGCCAGCAGCTTAGGCCCTCCGGGACTAGACTCCTACGAGCAGTACTTC.

This clone was detected only once. The V and J genes are TRBV21-1 and TRBJ1-1. TRBV21-1 is assigned pseudogene status. The CDR3 has 18 residues. DNA for the CDR3: TGTGCCAGAGAGGGAATACAAGGGCACCGAGGAGAGAACACTGAAGCTTTCTTT. Encoded protein: CAREGIQGHRGENTEAFF.